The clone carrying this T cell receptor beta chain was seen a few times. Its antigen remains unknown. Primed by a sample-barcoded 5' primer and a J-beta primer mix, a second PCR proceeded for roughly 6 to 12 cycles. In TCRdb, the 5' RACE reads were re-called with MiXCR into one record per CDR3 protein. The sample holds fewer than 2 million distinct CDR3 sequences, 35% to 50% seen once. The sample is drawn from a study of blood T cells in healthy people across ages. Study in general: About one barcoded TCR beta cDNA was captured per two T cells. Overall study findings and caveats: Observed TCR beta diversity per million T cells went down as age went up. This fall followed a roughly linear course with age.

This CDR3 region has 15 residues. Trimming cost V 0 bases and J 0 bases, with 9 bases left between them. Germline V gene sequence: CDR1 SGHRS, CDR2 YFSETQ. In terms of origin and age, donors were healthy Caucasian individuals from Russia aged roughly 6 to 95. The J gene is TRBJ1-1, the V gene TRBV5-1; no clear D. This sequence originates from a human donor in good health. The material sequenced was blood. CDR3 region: CASSLEPDVNTEAFF. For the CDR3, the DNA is TGCGCCAGCAGCTTGGAGCCAGACGTGAACACTGAAGCTTTCTTT.